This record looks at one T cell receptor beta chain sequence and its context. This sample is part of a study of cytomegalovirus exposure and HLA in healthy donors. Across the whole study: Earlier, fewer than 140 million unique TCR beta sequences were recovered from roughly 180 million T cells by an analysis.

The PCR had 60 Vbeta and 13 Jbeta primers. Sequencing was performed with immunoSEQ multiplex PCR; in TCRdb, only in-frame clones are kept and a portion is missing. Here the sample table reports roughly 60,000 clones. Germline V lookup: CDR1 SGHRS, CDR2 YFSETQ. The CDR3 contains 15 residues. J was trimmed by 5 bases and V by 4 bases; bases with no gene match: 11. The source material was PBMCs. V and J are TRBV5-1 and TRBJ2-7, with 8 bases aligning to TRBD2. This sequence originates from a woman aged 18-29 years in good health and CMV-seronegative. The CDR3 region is CASSQEGTSRHEQYF. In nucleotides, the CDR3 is TGCGCCAGCAGCCAAGAAGGGACTAGTCGACACGAGCAGTACTTC.